This T cell receptor beta chain is drawn from a study of CD8+CD57+ T cells in acquired aplastic anemia. This clonotype was counted many times. Its specificity is not known. Study-wide points: Patients and controls shared 25 to 30 CD8+ CDR3 sequences, which appeared highly expressed in patients and within their immunodominant clones. Patients and controls had CD8+ Simpson's diversity values that were not significantly distinct.

V was shortened by 6 bases and J by 3 bases, with 8 bases between the two germline ends. CDR1 SNHLY and CDR2 FYNNEI come from the germline V gene. This CDR3 region has 12 residues. CDR3 and TCR beta VDJ profiling relied on genomic DNA as the template. One entry per CDR3 protein, called by TCRdb with MiXCR from the reads. Of about 210,000 distinct CDR3 sequences listed, roughly 35% are singletons. Material for sequencing was sorted CD4+, CD8+, or CD8+CD57+ T cells (not recorded which) from PBMCs. V gene TRBV2 combines with J gene TRBJ1-1; D gene uncertain. The TCR comes from a human donor in good health, serving as a control. In nucleotides, the CDR3 is TGTGCCAGCAGAATAGGACACACTGAAGCTTTCTTT. This gives the protein CASRIGHTEAFF.